Sequencing of this TCR beta chain was carried out in a study of blood T cell repertoires in COVID-19. The overall study: The United States, Italy and Spain supplied acute and convalescent COVID-19 samples.

In the source study's methods: Reference gene primer amplification in the assay estimated nucleated cell counts. Measured with immunoSEQ multiplex PCR; TCRdb has only the in-frame clones, and not every one. V, J and clone size were drawn from that table, and D and trimming were deduced from the DNA. Of around 290,000 clones listed, around 90% are singletons. Germline assignment: CDR1 SGHTA and CDR2 FQGTGA. Trimming removed 0 bases from V and 6 bases from J, with 8 bases in between. The CDR3 is 14 residues long. Sequenced: PBMCs or T cells enriched from blood (not recorded which). The chain recombines TRBV7-3 with TRBJ2-2, with D possibly TRBD2 on 6 matching bases. This receptor was taken from a woman in her 40s who had recovered from COVID-19. The CDR3 bases are TGTGCCAGCAGCTTAACAAGCGGGCCCGGGGAGCTGTTTTTT. Residues: CASSLTSGPGELFF. Looking up the rest from reference TRBV7-3 and TRBJ2-2 gives the full variable domain: GAGVSQTPSNKVTEKGKYVELRCDPISGHTALYWYRQSLGQGPEFLIYFQGTGAADDSGLPNDRFFAVRPEGSVSTLKIQRTERGDSAVYLCASSLTSGPGELFFGEGSRLTVL.